This TCR beta chain was documented in a study of shared clonotypes between healthy human individuals. Overall study findings and caveats: As a rule, naive subsets had a larger estimated richness than memory subsets.

Produced via immunoSEQ multiplex PCR; TCRdb's table is partial and in-frame only. Of around 2.1 million clones in the sample, 85% to 95% were seen once. Naive CD8 populations comprised CD45RO-negative cells positively selected for CCR7, excluding terminally differentiated effector memory CD45RA+ cells. Details on this clone: Its target is unknown. Other DNA sequences in the sample encode the same CDR3.

Germline V gene lookup returns CDR1 MNHEY and CDR2 SMNVEV (reference sequence). The germline V and J ends were trimmed by 0 bases and 0 bases, with 12 bases remaining between them. The CDR3 is made up of 16 amino acids. The clonotype was recovered from a man younger than 35 in good health. Some clones in this sample may be carry-over from other donors' samples. The chain joins TRBV27 to TRBJ2-7; no reliable D call. The sequenced sample consisted of naive CD8+ T cells from PBMCs. The CDR3 DNA sequence: TGTGCCAGCAGTTTATCCCCCGGAACGGGCTCCTACGAGCAGTACTTC. Protein sequence: CASSLSPGTGSYEQYF.